Listed below are T cell receptor beta chains from one sample, sequenced in a study of identical twins. TCRdb re-called the 5' RACE reads through MiXCR, storing one row per CDR3 protein. The sample lists some 500,000 distinct CDR3 sequences; approximately 14% were seen once. This same sample was also taken into another study, of yellow fever vaccine responses in identical twins.

Sequencing was carried out using CD4+ T cells sorted from blood. These receptors were taken from a woman aged 18-29 years in good health. Each CDR3 is given with its conserved first and last residue. A D gene is named only where the DNA matches it firmly. Only part of the rows carry a size: once, few, many, or a class if the clone is expanded.

j_gene | abundance | v_gene | d_gene | CDR3aa | CDR3nt
TRBJ2-7 | . | TRBV3-1 | TRBD2 | CASSQDLAGSGEQYF | TGTGCCAGCAGCCAAGATCTAGCGGGGTCGGGCGAGCAGTACTTC
TRBJ2-3 | . | TRBV7-2 | . | CASSPSLGFTDTQYF | TGTGCCAGCAGCCCTTCGTTGGGGTTTACAGATACGCAGTATTTT
TRBJ2-5 | . | TRBV25-1 | TRBD1 | CASSGTGSVGETQYF | TGTGCCAGCAGTGGGACAGGGTCTGTCGGAGAGACCCAGTACTTC
TRBJ2-7 | few | TRBV7-2 | . | CASSLAAEGSYEQYF | TGTGCCAGCAGCTTAGCGGCGGAGGGCTCCTACGAGCAGTACTTC
TRBJ2-2 | few | TRBV9 | TRBD1 | CASSPWDRSFSNTGELFF | TGTGCCAGCAGCCCCTGGGACAGGTCCTTCTCTAACACCGGGGAGCTGTTTTTT
TRBJ2-1 | . | TRBV28 | TRBD2 | CASSTAGTSSYNEQFF | TGTGCCAGCAGTACCGCCGGGACTAGCTCCTACAATGAGCAGTTCTTC
TRBJ2-3 | . | TRBV7-2 | . | CASSREHGSRTDTQYF | TGTGCCAGCAGCAGGGAACATGGGTCTCGCACAGATACGCAGTATTTT
TRBJ2-3 | few | TRBV19 | . | CASSINLVSDTQYF | TGTGCCAGTAGTATAAATCTAGTCTCAGATACGCAGTATTTT
TRBJ2-1 | . | TRBV6-2/TRBV6-3 | TRBD2 | CASRGAGGSYNEQFF | TGTGCCAGCAGGGGAGCGGGAGGGTCCTACAATGAGCAGTTCTTC
TRBJ1-4 | . | TRBV29-1 | . | CSALNRETNEKLFF | TGCAGCGCATTAAACAGGGAAACTAATGAAAAACTGTTTTTT
TRBJ2-5 | few | TRBV20-1 | TRBD1 | CSALTGTGETQYF | TGCAGTGCTCTGACAGGGACCGGGGAGACCCAGTACTTC
TRBJ2-5 | many | TRBV5-1 | TRBD1 | CASNPTGGMKTQYF | TGCGCCAGCAACCCGACAGGGGGCATGAAGACCCAGTACTTC
TRBJ1-2 | few | TRBV4-3 | . | CASSQSSRGVNGYTF | TGCGCCAGCAGCCAATCCTCTCGGGGGGTCAACGGCTACACCTTC
TRBJ2-5 | . | TRBV4-2 | TRBD1 | CASSQSRTGEETQYF | TGTGCCAGCAGCCAATCTAGGACAGGGGAAGAGACCCAGTACTTC
TRBJ2-2 | few | TRBV7-2 | TRBD1 | CASSLDGTGRTGELFF | TGTGCCAGCAGCTTAGATGGGACAGGGAGGACCGGGGAGCTGTTTTTT
TRBJ2-2 | few | TRBV28 | TRBD2 | CASSSPSGGGTGELFF | TGTGCCAGCAGTTCCCCGTCGGGGGGGGGCACCGGGGAGCTGTTTTTT
TRBJ2-1 | . | TRBV20-1 | TRBD2 | CKAASGRSNEQFF | TGCAAAGCGGCTAGCGGGAGATCTAATGAGCAGTTCTTC